Sequencing of this T cell receptor (beta chain) was carried out in a study of cytomegalovirus exposure and HLA in healthy donors. This CDR3 has 14 residues. V dropped 5 bases and J dropped 0 bases, with 13 bases sitting between them. Per germline, CDR1 SQVTM and CDR2 ANQGSEA. This clone was seen just once. Primers: 60 Vbeta forward and 13 Jbeta reverse. The method was immunoSEQ multiplex PCR; TCRdb's version includes in-frame clones alone and lacks a portion of them. The table lists about 130,000 clones, roughly 73% of them singletons. This TCR was sampled from a male donor in good health and CMV-seronegative. The sequencing input was PBMCs. The chain is built from TRBV29-1 and TRBJ1-2; possibly TRBD1 for D (6 bases). Here the CDR3 DNA reads TGCAGCGTTACGGGGACACTAGCTAACTATGGCTACACCTTC. As protein: CSVTGTLANYGYTF.